The T cell receptor (beta chain) described here comes from a study of regulatory T cells in long-lasting Graves disease. Time point described: newly diagnosed GD, antithyroid drugs for less than 3 months. The TCR library was prepared using RNA isolated from PBMCs. The CDR3 is made up of 18 amino acids. Germline V lookup: CDR1 SGHTA, CDR2 FQGTGA. Trimming stripped 1 base from V and 2 bases from J, with 21 bases between. To make TCR beta libraries, researchers used iRepertoire HTBI primers and Arm-PCR of CDR3 regions. TCRdb reprocessed the multiplex PCR reads with MiXCR, giving one entry per CDR3 protein. This table holds 350,000 to 450,000 distinct CDR3 sequences, 16% found once. At least ten counts were recorded for this clonotype. This same sample was also part of a study on T cells in Graves' hyperthyroidism and ophthalmopathy.

V and J are TRBV7-3 and TRBJ2-7; TRBD2 is a possible D gene (6 bases). This clonotype originated in a man aged 35 to 55 with Graves disease. This specimen consisted of peripheral blood mononuclear cells (PBMCs), obtained at new diagnosis, from a patient treated with antithyroid drugs. The CDR3 sequence is CASSLRRGRRAEAYEQYF. The CDR3 region has the DNA TGTGCCAGCAGCTTAAGGCGGGGTCGTCGGGCAGAAGCCTACGAGCAGTACTTC.